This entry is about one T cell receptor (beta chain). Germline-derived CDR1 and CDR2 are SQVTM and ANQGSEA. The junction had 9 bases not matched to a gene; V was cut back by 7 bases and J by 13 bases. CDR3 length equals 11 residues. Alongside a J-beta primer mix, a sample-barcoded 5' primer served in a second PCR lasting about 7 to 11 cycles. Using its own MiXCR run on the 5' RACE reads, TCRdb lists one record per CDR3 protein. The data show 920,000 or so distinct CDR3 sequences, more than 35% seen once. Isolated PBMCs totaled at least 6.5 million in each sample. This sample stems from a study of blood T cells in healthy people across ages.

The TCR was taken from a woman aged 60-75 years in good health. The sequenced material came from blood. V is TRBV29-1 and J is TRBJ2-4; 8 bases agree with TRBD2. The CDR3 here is CSGDLSGGQYF. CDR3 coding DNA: TGCAGCGGGGACCTTTCGGGGGGGCAGTACTTC. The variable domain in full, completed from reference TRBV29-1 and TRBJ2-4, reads SAVISQKPSRDICQRGTSLTIQCQVDSQVTMMFWYRQQPGQSLTLIATANQGSEATYESGFVIDKFPISRPNLTFSTLTVSNMSPEDSSIYLCSGDLSGGQYFGAGTRLSVL.